This is a list of T cell receptor beta chains from one sample in a study of T cell repertoires and HLA-DP antigens. Produced via immunoSEQ multiplex PCR; TCRdb's table is partial and in-frame only. The sample contains about 110,000 clones, around 93% of which appear only once. No antigen has been assigned to these receptors. Sequences were obtained from CD4+ T cells from PBMCs. The receptors were sampled from a woman aged 18 to 35 in good health and CMV-seronegative. The CDR3 runs from the conserved cysteine through the conserved F or W. D genes are given only for firm matches. A clone size is listed for some rows: how often the clone was seen (once, few, many), or a class if it is expanded.

v_call	j_call	d_call	clone_size	cdr3_nt	cdr3_aa
TRBV21-1	TRBJ2-7	NA	NA	TGTGCCACCAAGGGGGGGACTAGCGCGCTAGCCTACGAGCAGTACTTC	CATKGGTSALAYEQYF
TRBV5-1	TRBJ2-1	NA	NA	TGCGCCAGCAGCTTGGGATTTGCCGGGGTCTCCTACAATGAGCAGTTCTTC	CASSLGFAGVSYNEQFF
TRBV10-2	TRBJ2-3	NA	NA	TGCGCCAGCAGTGATTTACTAGGAGCCGATACGCAGTATTTT	CASSDLLGADTQYF
TRBV4-3	TRBJ2-1	TRBD2	NA	TGCGCCAGCAGCCAACTCCTAGCGGGGGGGTTCAATGAGCAGTTCTTC	CASSQLLAGGFNEQFF
TRBV30	TRBJ1-2	TRBD1	NA	TGTGCCTGGAGCCCCGGACAGGCGGGGGGCTACACCTTC	CAWSPGQAGGYTF
TRBV27	TRBJ2-7	TRBD2	NA	TGTGCCAGCAGTCTAGGCGGGGGGGCCTCCTACGAGCAGTACTTC	CASSLGGGASYEQYF
TRBV10-2	TRBJ1-1	NA	NA	TGCGCCAGCAGAGGGAACACTGAAGCTTTCTTT	CASRGNTEAFF
TRBV10-3	TRBJ2-4	TRBD1	NA	TGTGCCGCCTCACAGGGGCTAGCCAAAAACATTCAGTACTTC	CAASQGLAKNIQYF
TRBV5-1	TRBJ2-1	NA	NA	TGCGCCAGCAGACCAGGGGCGGCCGGGGCCCACAATGAGCAGTTCTTC	CASRPGAAGAHNEQFF
TRBV28	TRBJ1-5	NA	NA	TGTGCCAGCAGTTTCTTGGCCCAGCATTTT	CASSFLAQHF
TRBV4-2	TRBJ2-1	TRBD2	NA	TGTGCCAGCAGCCCGACTAGCGGGGGGAGCAATGAGCAGTTCTTC	CASSPTSGGSNEQFF
TRBV18	TRBJ2-7	TRBD2	NA	TGTGCCAGCTCAAGCCCCGGGACTAGCGGGTACGAGCAGTACTTC	CASSSPGTSGYEQYF
TRBV7-8	TRBJ2-5	NA	few	TGTGCCAGCAGCCAACCCTCGACAGAACAAGAGACCCAGTACTTC	CASSQPSTEQETQYF
TRBV5-6	TRBJ2-3	TRBD2	NA	TGTGCCAGCATCCCGACTAGCGGAGCTAGCACAGATACGCAGTATTTT	CASIPTSGASTDTQYF
TRBV27	TRBJ2-7	NA	NA	TGTGCCAGCAGTTTTTTGGCTGGGCACTACGAGCAGTACTTC	CASSFLAGHYEQYF
TRBV4-1	TRBJ2-5	TRBD1	NA	TGCGCCAGCAGCCACCCGGACAGGCCCCGGGGTAAAGCGGTGACCCAGTACTTC	CASSHPDRPRGKAVTQYF
TRBV6-5	TRBJ1-2	NA	NA	TGTGCCAGCAGTTGGAATGAGGGGCATGGCTACACCTTC	CASSWNEGHGYTF
TRBV7-9	TRBJ2-2	TRBD1	NA	TGTGCCAGCAGCTGGGGGACAGGGGTGAACACCGGGGAGCTGTTTTTT	CASSWGTGVNTGELFF
TRBV6-5	TRBJ2-3	TRBD2	once	TGTGCCAGCAGTCTTCAGCGGGATCTCACAGATACGCAGTATTTT	CASSLQRDLTDTQYF
TRBV5-4	TRBJ1-1	TRBD1	NA	TGTGCCAGCAGCTCATTGGACAGGGTCGACGAAGCTTTCTTT	CASSSLDRVDEAFF
TRBV5-6	TRBJ1-2	TRBD1	NA	TGTGCCAGCAGCCACCGACAGGGGGGTGGCTACACCTTC	CASSHRQGGGYTF
TRBV19	TRBJ2-1	NA	NA	TGTGCCAGTAGTAACGGTCCCGTATACAATGAGCAGTTCTTC	CASSNGPVYNEQFF
TRBV27	TRBJ2-1	NA	NA	TGTGCCAGCAGCCCACTTACCGGTTTTAAGGGCGAGCAGTTCTTC	CASSPLTGFKGEQFF
TRBV6-5	TRBJ1-2	TRBD1	NA	TGTGCCAGCAGTTCTTGGGACAGGGGGAAGGATGGCTACACCTTC	CASSSWDRGKDGYTF
TRBV14	TRBJ1-2	NA	NA	TGTGCCAGCAGCCAAGAACGTCGCATATTACACTATGGCTACACCTTC	CASSQERRILHYGYTF
TRBV7-9	TRBJ2-3	TRBD1	NA	TGTGCCAGCAGCTTGGGGACAGGGACCACAGATACGCAGTATTTT	CASSLGTGTTDTQYF
TRBV11-2	TRBJ2-7	TRBD2	NA	TGTGCCAGCAGCTCCTTAAAGCGGGACGGCATCCACGAGCAGTACTTC	CASSSLKRDGIHEQYF
TRBV11-2	TRBJ2-3	TRBD2	NA	TGTGCCAGCAGCATGGGACTAGCGGGAAACACAGATACGCAGTATTTT	CASSMGLAGNTDTQYF
TRBV7-8	TRBJ1-1	NA	NA	TGTGCCAGCAGCCCTCGACAACGCACTGAAGCTTTCTTT	CASSPRQRTEAFF
TRBV19	TRBJ2-2	TRBD1	once	TGTGCCAGTAGTATAGAGGGACAGGCGCGAGGGGGGGAGCTGTTTTTT	CASSIEGQARGGELFF